The 17 T cell receptor beta chains below were found in one sample sequenced in a study of T cell repertoires in cytomegalovirus infection. TCRdb fed the reads into MiXCR, producing one record per CDR3 protein. The top ten hold 40% to 50% of the sample, which has around 500,000 distinct CDR3 sequences, about 39% seen once. These receptors lack a known antigen. The sample here was cultured PBMCs, taken from culture after CMV antigen stimulation. The receptors come from a human donor in good health (CMV status not recorded). Some clones in this sample may be carry-over from other donors' samples.

This clonotype was recorded at least ten times. Here the CDR3 DNA reads TGTGCCAGCAGCAAGCGGGAGGGGATCTCCTACGAGCAGTACTTC. This codes for CASSKREGISYEQYF. This chain uses TRBV7-2 with TRBJ2-7; 10 bases map to TRBD2. The V gene end was trimmed by 5 bases and the J gene end by 0 bases; junction bases not matched to a gene: 4. This CDR3 is built from 15 residues. Germline CDR1 reads SGHTA; CDR2 reads FQGNSA.

The chain couples TRBV12-3 or TRBV12-4 to TRBJ2-7; no definite D call. With 6 bases removed from V and 3 bases from J, the gap between germline ends came to 15 bases. The CDR3 has 14 amino acids. The CDR3 protein is CASSFGHGGYEQYF. CDR3 coding DNA: TGTGCCAGCAGCTTTGGGCACGGTGGCTACGAGCAGTACTTC.

The chain carries TRBV7-8 and TRBJ1-6; D ambiguous. CDR3 length: 18 amino acids. CDR1 and CDR2 (germline): SGHVS, FQNEAQ. V lost 4 bases and J lost 2, with 18 bases in between. The CDR3 reads CASSSRTRRGTYNSPLHF. For the CDR3, the DNA is TGTGCCAGCAGCTCGAGGACCCGTCGGGGAACCTATAATTCACCCCTCCACTTT.

This sequence joins TRBV7-4 and TRBJ1-1, with D uncertain. V dropped 1 base and J dropped 4 bases, with 10 bases sitting between them. The germline V gene has CDR1 SGHVT and CDR2 SQSDAQ. There are 14 residues in the CDR3. The CDR3 DNA reads TGTGCCAGCAGCTTAGGGGGAGGGTCCACTGAAGCTTTCTTT. Its protein product is CASSLGGGSTEAFF. The complete variable domain, with remaining parts taken from reference TRBV7-4 and TRBJ1-1, reads GAGVSQSPRYKVAKRGRDVALRCDSISGHVTLYWYRQTLGQGSEVLTYSQSDAQRDKSGRPSGRFSAERPERSVSTLKIQRTEQGDSAVYLCASSLGGGSTEAFFGQGTRLTVV.

The J gene is TRBJ2-7, the V gene TRBV11-2, with D uncertain. V was cut by 0 bases and J by 7 bases, with 19 bases left in between. The V gene's germline CDR1 is SGHAT and CDR2 FQNNGV. The CDR3 consists of 16 residues. The CDR3 DNA is TGTGCCAGCAGCTTAGAATGGACGCTTAAGGGTGAGGAGCAGTACTTC. Protein: CASSLEWTLKGEEQYF.

This chain joins TRBV6-1 and TRBJ2-2; TRBD2 aligns across 8 bases. This CDR3 has 15 residues. Germline-derived CDR1 and CDR2 are MNHNS and SASEGT. The V segment lost 7 bases and the J segment 4 bases; nucleotides outside the gene matches: 8. CDR3 nucleotides: TGTGCCAGCACCGCGGCGGCGGGGGGCACCGGGGAGCTGTTTTTT. This translates into CASTAAAGGTGELFF.

The sample holds a few counts of this clonotype. This rearrangement joins TRBV20-1 to TRBJ2-5, with D maybe TRBD2 (6 bases). The CDR3 contains 13 residues. Germline lookup yields CDR1 DFQATT and CDR2 SNEGSKA (reference sequence). The V end lost 5 bases, the J end lost 1 base, and 11 bases lay between the germline ends. CDR3 in DNA: TGCAGTGCTCATTGGGGGGTCCAAGAGACCCAGTACTTC. This translates into CSAHWGVQETQYF.

The rearrangement links TRBV12-3 or TRBV12-4 to TRBJ1-2, with D tentatively TRBD1 (6 bases). V lost 5 bases and J 7 bases, leaving 14 bases between the germline ends. The CDR3 has 13 amino acids. As DNA, the CDR3 is TGTGCCAGCAGTGCACGGGGGGCATTTGGCTACACCTTC. Its translation is CASSARGAFGYTF.

Only a few counts were recorded for this clonotype. The chain uses TRBV12-3 or TRBV12-4 and TRBJ1-2; D not resolved. This CDR3 comprises 13 residues. The germline V and J ends were trimmed by 5 bases and 4 bases, with 11 bases remaining between them. The CDR3 DNA reads as TGTGCCAGCAGTCCCTCGGGGAGCTATGGCTACACCTTC. This gives the protein CASSPSGSYGYTF.

The rearrangement joins TRBV7-6 to TRBJ2-1; D may be TRBD2 (6 bases). Germline CDR1 is SGHVS and CDR2 is FNYEAQ. CDR3 length equals 14 residues. Trimming removed 5 bases from V and 6 bases from J, with 14 bases in between. CDR3 sequence reads: CASSLEGPGNEQFF. CDR3 coding DNA: TGTGCCAGCAGCCTGGAGGGCCCGGGCAATGAGCAGTTCTTC.

The J gene is TRBJ2-3, the V gene TRBV18; D might be TRBD1 (6 bases). Germline V CDR1 and CDR2: KGHSH, LQKENI. The CDR3 totals 13 residues. The V and J ends lost 3 bases and 4 bases respectively, with 8 bases between them. The CDR3 region is CASSPDSADTQYF. The CDR3 nucleotides are TGTGCCAGCTCACCGGACAGCGCAGATACGCAGTATTTT.

This clonotype showed up just a few times. The chain uses TRBV11-2 and TRBJ2-7, with 8 nucleotides matching TRBD1. This CDR3 is built from 14 residues. Germline loops: CDR1 SGHAT, CDR2 FQNNGV. After removal of 6 bases from V and 2 bases from J, the junction contained 6 bases not matched to a gene. CDR3 in amino acids: CASRNRDRPYEQYF. DNA of the CDR3: TGTGCCAGCAGGAACCGGGACAGGCCCTACGAGCAGTACTTC.

The chain combines TRBV27 with TRBJ1-2; D ambiguous. V gave up 3 bases and J gave up 5 bases, with 10 bases separating them. In germline, CDR1 is MNHEY, CDR2 SMNVEV (reference sequence). The CDR3 sequence is 13 residues long. CDR3 nucleotides: TGTGCCAGCAGTTTGGACGTAGGATATGGCTACACCTTC. It codes for CASSLDVGYGYTF.

For this clonotype: Compared with germline, one end of the junction differs, possibly owing to a read error. This chain connects TRBV4-1 to TRBJ2-4; maybe TRBD2 (5 bases). The CDR3 contains 15 residues. CDR1 MGHRA and CDR2 YSYEKL come from the germline V gene. Here the CDR3 reads CASSQETRVVDIQYF. CDR3 coding DNA: TGTGCCAGCAGCCAAGAGACGCGGGTAGTAGACATTCAGTACTTC.

The V call is TRBV7-9, the J call TRBJ2-5; possibly TRBD1 for D (6 bases). Deletions cut 1 base from V and 5 bases from J, with 14 bases between. The CDR3 totals 15 residues. The germline V gene encodes CDR1 SEHNR and CDR2 FQNEAQ (reference sequence). The CDR3 spells CASSLGTGKQETQYF. The CDR3 DNA follows: TGTGCCAGCAGCTTAGGAACAGGGAAGCAGGAGACCCAGTACTTC.

The chain is built from TRBV20-1 and TRBJ2-1; D is ambiguous. V shed 6 bases and J shed 5 bases, with 17 bases lying between them. This CDR3 region has 14 residues. The V gene's germline CDR1 is DFQATT and CDR2 SNEGSKA (reference sequence). The CDR3 loop reads CSALRGTYNNEQFF. In nucleotides, the CDR3 is TGCAGTGCCCTCCGCGGCACGTATAACAATGAGCAGTTCTTC.

A few counts support this clonotype. This chain uses TRBV19 with TRBJ2-1; D unresolved. The CDR3 has 13 residues. Trimming pared 7 bases from V and 8 bases from J, leaving 15 bases between. The germline gives CDR1 LNHDA, CDR2 SQIVND (reference sequence). DNA for the CDR3: TGTGCCAGTACGATCGTGTTGCATCATGAGCAGTTCTTC. Its translation is CASTIVLHHEQFF. The variable domain in full, completed from reference TRBV19 and TRBJ2-1, reads DGGITQSPKYLFRKEGQNVTLSCEQNLNHDAMYWYRQDPGQGLRLIYYSQIVNDFQKGDIAEGYSVSREKKESFPLTVTSAQKNPTAFYLCASTIVLHHEQFFGPGTRLTVL.